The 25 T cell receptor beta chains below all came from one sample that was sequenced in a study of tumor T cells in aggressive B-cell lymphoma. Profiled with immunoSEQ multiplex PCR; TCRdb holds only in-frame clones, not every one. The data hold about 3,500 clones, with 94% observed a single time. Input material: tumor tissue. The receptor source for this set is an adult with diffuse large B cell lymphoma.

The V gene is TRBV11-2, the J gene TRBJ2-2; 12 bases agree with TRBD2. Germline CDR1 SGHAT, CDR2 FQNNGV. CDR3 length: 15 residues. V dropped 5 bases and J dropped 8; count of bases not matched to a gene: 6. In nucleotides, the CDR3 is TGTGCCAGCAGCCGACTAGCGGGAGTAAGAGGGGAGCTGTTTTTT. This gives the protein CASSRLAGVRGELFF.

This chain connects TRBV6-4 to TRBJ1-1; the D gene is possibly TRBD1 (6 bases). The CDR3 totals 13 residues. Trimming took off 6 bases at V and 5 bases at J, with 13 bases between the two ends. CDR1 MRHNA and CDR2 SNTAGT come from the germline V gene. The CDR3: CASRRQGNTEAFF. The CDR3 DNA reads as TGTGCCAGCAGGAGGCAGGGGAATACTGAAGCTTTCTTT.

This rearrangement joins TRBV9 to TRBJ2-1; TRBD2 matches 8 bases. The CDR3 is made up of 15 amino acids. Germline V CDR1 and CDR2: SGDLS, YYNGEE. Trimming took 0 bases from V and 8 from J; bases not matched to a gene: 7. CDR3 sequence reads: CASSVAGGLVDEQFF. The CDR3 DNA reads TGTGCCAGCAGCGTAGCGGGAGGGCTCGTAGATGAGCAGTTCTTC.

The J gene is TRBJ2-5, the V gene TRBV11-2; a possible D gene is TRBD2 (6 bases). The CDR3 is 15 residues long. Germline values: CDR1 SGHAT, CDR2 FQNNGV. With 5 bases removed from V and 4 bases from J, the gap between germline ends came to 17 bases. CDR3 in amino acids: CASSARDGPGETQYF. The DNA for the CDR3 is TGTGCCAGCAGCGCGCGGGACGGCCCGGGAGAGACCCAGTACTTC.

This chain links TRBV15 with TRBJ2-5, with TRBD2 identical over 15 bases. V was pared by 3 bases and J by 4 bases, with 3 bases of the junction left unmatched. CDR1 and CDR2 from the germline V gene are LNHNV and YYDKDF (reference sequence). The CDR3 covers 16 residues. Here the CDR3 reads CATSSPGLAGGETQYF. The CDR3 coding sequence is TGTGCCACCAGCAGCCCGGGACTAGCGGGAGGAGAGACCCAGTACTTC.

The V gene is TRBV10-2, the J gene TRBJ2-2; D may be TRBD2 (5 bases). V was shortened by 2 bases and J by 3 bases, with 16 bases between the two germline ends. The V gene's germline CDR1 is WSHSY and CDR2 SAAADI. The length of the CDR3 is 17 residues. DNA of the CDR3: TGCGCCAGCAGTGAGGTCGGGAAGGCGCTGGACACCGGGGAGCTGTTTTTT. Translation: CASSEVGKALDTGELFF.

The CDR3 DNA reads TGTGCCAGCAGCTTAGGCCCTAGTTCATCAGATACGCAGTATTTT. The encoded protein is CASSLGPSSSDTQYF. The rearrangement joins TRBV7-6 to TRBJ2-3; D gene unclear. CDR1 is SGHVS and CDR2 is FNYEAQ in the germline V gene. This CDR3 comprises 15 residues. The V and J ends lost 1 base and 4 bases respectively, with 12 bases between them.

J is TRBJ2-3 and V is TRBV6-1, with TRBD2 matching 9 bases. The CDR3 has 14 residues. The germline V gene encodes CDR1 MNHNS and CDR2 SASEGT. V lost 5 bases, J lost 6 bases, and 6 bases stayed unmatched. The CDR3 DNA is TGTGCCAGCAGTTTAGCGGGAGTAGGGGATACGCAGTATTTT. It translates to CASSLAGVGDTQYF.

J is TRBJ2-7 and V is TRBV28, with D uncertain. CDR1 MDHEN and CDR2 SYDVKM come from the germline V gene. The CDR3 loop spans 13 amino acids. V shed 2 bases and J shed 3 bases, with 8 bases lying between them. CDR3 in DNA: TGTGCCAGCAGTTTAATTGTCTTCTACGAGCAGTACTTC. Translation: CASSLIVFYEQYF.

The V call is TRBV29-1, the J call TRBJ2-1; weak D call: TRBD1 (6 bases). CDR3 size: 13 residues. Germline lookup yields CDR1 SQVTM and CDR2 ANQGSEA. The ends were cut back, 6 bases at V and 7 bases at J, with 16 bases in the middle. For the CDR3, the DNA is TGCAGCGTACCCAAATCAGGGGTAAATGAGCAGTTCTTC. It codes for CSVPKSGVNEQFF.

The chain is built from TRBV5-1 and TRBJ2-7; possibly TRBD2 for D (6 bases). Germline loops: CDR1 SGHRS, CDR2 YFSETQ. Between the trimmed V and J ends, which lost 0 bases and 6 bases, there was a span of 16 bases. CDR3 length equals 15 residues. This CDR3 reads CASSLVAGRLGEQYF. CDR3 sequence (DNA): TGCGCCAGCAGCTTGGTTGCGGGACGCCTTGGCGAGCAGTACTTC.

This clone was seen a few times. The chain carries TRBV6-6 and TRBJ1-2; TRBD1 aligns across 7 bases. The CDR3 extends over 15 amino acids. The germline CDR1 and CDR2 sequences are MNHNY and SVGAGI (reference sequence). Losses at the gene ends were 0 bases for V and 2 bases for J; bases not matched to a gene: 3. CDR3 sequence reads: CASSYSDRENYGYTF. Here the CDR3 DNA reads TGTGCCAGCAGTTACTCAGACAGGGAGAACTATGGCTACACCTTC.

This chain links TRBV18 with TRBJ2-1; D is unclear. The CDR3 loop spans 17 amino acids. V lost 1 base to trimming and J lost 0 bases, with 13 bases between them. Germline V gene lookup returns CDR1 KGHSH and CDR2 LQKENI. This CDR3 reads CASSPLGPVSSYNEQFF. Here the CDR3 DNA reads TGTGCCAGCTCACCACTTGGGCCGGTGAGCTCCTACAATGAGCAGTTCTTC.

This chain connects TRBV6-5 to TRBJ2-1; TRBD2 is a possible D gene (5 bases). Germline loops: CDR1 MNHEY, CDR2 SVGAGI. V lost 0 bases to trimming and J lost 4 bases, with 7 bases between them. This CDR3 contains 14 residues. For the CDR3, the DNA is TGTGCCAGCAGTTACTCTTTAGCGTACAATGAGCAGTTCTTC. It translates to CASSYSLAYNEQFF.

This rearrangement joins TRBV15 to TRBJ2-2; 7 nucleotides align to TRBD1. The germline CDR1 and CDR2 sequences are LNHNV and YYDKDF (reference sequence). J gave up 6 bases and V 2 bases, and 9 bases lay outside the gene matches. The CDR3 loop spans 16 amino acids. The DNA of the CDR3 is TGTGCCACCAGCAGATTTGGACAGGCCGTGCCCGGGGAGCTGTTTTTT. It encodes CATSRFGQAVPGELFF.

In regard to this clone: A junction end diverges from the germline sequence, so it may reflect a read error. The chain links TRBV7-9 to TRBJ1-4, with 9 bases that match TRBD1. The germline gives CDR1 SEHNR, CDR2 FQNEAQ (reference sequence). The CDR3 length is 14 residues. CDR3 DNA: TGTACCAGCACCCGGGACAGGGTTGATGAAAAACTGTTTTTT. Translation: CTSTRDRVDEKLFF.

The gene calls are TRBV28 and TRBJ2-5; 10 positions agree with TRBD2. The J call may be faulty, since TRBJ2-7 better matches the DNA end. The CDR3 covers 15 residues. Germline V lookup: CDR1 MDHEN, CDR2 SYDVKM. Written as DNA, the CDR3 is TGTGCCAGCAGTTCCTGGACTAGCGGTGCCTACGAGCAGTACTTC. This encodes CASSSWTSGAYEQYF.

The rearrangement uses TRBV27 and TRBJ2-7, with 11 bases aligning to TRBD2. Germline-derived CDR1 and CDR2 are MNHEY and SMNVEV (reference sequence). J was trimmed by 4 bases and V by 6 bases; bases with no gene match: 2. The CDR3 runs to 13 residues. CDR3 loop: CASRRTSGYEQYF. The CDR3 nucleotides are TGTGCCAGCAGACGGACTAGCGGGTACGAGCAGTACTTC.

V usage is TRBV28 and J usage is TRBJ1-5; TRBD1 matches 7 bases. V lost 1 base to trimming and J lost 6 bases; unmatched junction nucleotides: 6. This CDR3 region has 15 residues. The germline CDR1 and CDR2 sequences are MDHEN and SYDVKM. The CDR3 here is CASSLSQGRSQPQHF. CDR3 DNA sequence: TGTGCCAGCAGTTTATCACAGGGGAGGAGTCAGCCCCAGCATTTT.

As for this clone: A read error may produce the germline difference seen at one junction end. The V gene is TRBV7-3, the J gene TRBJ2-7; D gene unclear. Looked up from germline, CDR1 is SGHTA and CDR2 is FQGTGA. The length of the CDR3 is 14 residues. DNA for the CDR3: TGTGCCAGCAGCTTAACCCCAGACTCCTACGAGCAGTATTTC. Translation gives CASSLTPDSYEQYF.

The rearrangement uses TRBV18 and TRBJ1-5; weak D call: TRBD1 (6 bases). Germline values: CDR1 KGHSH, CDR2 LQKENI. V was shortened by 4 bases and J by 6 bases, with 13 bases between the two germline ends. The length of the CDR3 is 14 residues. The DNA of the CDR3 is TGTGCCAGCTCACTAGACAGGTTTTCTCAGCCCCAGCATTTT. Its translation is CASSLDRFSQPQHF.

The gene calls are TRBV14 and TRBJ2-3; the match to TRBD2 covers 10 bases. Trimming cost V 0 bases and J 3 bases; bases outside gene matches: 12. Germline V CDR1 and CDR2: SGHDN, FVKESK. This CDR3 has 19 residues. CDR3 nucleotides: TGTGCCAGCAGCCAAGACTTTTATACCGGGACTAGCGAAACAGATACGCAGTATTTT. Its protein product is CASSQDFYTGTSETDTQYF.

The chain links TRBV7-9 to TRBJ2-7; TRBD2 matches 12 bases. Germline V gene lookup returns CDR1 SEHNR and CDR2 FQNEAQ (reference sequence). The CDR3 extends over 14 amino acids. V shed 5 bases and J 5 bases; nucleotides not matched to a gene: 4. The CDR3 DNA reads TGTGCCAGCAGCCGGACTAGCGGGACCAACGAGCAGTACTTC. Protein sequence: CASSRTSGTNEQYF.

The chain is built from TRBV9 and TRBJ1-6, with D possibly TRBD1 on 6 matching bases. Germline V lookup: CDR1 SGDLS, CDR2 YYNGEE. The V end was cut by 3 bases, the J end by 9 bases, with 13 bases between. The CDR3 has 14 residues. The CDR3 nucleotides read TGTGCCAGCAGCGAGCAGGGGCTGGCTTCACCCCTCCACTTT. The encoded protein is CASSEQGLASPLHF. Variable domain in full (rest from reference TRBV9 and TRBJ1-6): DSGVTQTPKHLITATGQRVTLRCSPRSGDLSVYWYQQSLDQGLQFLIQYYNGEERAKGNILERFSAQQFPDLHSELNLSSLELGDSALYFCASSEQGLASPLHFGNGTRLTVT.

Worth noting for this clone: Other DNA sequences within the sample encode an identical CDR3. Written as DNA, the CDR3 is TGTGCCAGCAGCCCCGGGACAGGACCCTACAATGAGCAGTTCTTC. Its protein is CASSPGTGPYNEQFF. The rearrangement joins TRBV11-2 to TRBJ2-1; 8 bases fit TRBD1. Trimming took 5 bases from V and 2 from J; bases not matched to a gene: 5. This CDR3 has 15 amino acids. Looked up from germline, CDR1 is SGHAT and CDR2 is FQNNGV.